The 4 T cell receptor beta chains reported below all come from one sample, sequenced in a study of siplizumab effects on memory and regulatory T cells. Here immunoSEQ multiplex PCR was the method, and the copy in TCRdb shows in-frame clones only, minus some. The sample consists of over 100,000 clones, about 90% of them appearing once. The sequencing input was Tregs sorted from blood. The receptors were gathered from a human donor in good health.

The chain carries TRBV4-1 and TRBJ2-2; TRBD2 aligns across 11 bases. Germline V CDR1 and CDR2: MGHRA, YSYEKL. J was trimmed by 14 bases and V by 1 base; bases with no gene match: 15. There are 17 residues in the CDR3. This CDR3 is CASSQGGVTSGSTRLFF. The CDR3 DNA reads as TGCGCCAGCAGCCAAGGGGGCGTCACTAGCGGGAGTACCCGCCTGTTTTTT.

In DNA form, the CDR3 reads TGTGCCAGCAGTTTTAGTGGGGAGACCCAGTACTTC. Its protein product is CASSFSGETQYF. The V and J genes are TRBV7-2 and TRBJ2-5; D is ambiguous. Per the germline V gene, CDR1 is SGHTA and CDR2 is FQGNSA. V was shortened by 6 bases and J by 5 bases, with 10 bases between the two germline ends. The CDR3 consists of 12 residues.

The V and J genes are TRBV30 and TRBJ1-2; no firm D call. Germline lookup yields CDR1 GTSNPN and CDR2 SVGIG (reference sequence). With 2 bases removed from V and 4 bases from J, the gap between germline ends came to 11 bases. The length of the CDR3 is 13 residues. The CDR3 DNA follows: TGTGCCTGGAGTCCTGACCCTGCCTATGGCTACACCTTC. Its protein product is CAWSPDPAYGYTF.

The rearrangement links TRBV6-5 to TRBJ2-6; 7 nucleotides match TRBD2. The length of the CDR3 is 15 residues. The germline V gene encodes CDR1 MNHEY and CDR2 SVGAGI. With V trimmed by 8 bases and J by 2 bases, 6 bases remained unmatched. CDR3 in DNA: TGTGCCAGCCGGTATGCGGGGGCTGGGGCCAACGTCCTGACTTTC. Protein: CASRYAGAGANVLTF.